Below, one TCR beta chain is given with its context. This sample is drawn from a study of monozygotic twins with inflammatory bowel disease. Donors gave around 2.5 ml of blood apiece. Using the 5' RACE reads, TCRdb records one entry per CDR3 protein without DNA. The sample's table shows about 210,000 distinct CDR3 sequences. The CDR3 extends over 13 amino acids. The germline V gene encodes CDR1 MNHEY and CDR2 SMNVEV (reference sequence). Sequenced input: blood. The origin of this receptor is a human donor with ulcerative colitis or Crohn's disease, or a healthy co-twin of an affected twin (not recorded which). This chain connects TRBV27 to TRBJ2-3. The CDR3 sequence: CASSPYPAGTQYF.